The source of this T cell receptor (beta chain) is a study of blood T cell repertoires in COVID-19. The V gene end was trimmed by 2 bases and the J gene end by 7 bases; junction bases not matched to a gene: 9. The CDR3 covers 15 residues. The germline V gene encodes CDR1 SNHLY and CDR2 FYNNEI. Some clones are missing from TCRdb's copy, which holds only in-frame ones; the method was immunoSEQ multiplex PCR. This sample yields approximately 160,000 clones, of which around 80% are seen a single time; roughly 19% belongs to the top ten. This sequence joins TRBV2 and TRBJ1-2, with 8 nucleotides matching TRBD1. The sample consisted of peripheral blood. The receptor was derived from a woman of 80 years or more with acute or convalescent COVID-19. CDR3 in DNA: TGTGCCAGCAGTGAAAACCAGGGGGCGGTAGGTGGCTACACCTTC. Its protein is CASSENQGAVGGYTF. Variable domain in full (rest from reference TRBV2 and TRBJ1-2): EPEVTQTPSHQVTQMGQEVILRCVPISNHLYFYWYRQILGQKVEFLVSFYNNEISEKSEIFDDQFSVERPDGSNFTLKIRSTKLEDSAMYFCASSENQGAVGGYTFGSGTRLTVV.